This entry features one T cell receptor beta chain sequence. No antigen is known for it. Repertoires were generated with immunoSEQ multiplex PCR, while TCRdb's copy carries only in-frame clones and drops some. There are 90,000 to 150,000 clones in the sample; around nine tenths occur only once, and just under 6.5% lies in the top ten. The sample belongs to a study of cytomegalovirus exposure and HLA in healthy donors. As for the study in general: A later analysis reported the roughly 130 validation repertoires used the same platform as the 550 to 700 first-cohort repertoires.

Overall study findings and caveats: Overall, under 200 TCR beta chains were annotated as cytomegalovirus-associated. In vitro confirmation showed three CMV-associated chains to be CMV antigen specific.

V lost 7 bases to trimming and J lost 7 bases; unmatched junction nucleotides: 8. Germline-derived CDR1 and CDR2 are MNHNY and SVGAGI (reference sequence). This CDR3 region has 14 residues. The source is a woman under 30 in good health and CMV-seropositive. The chain couples TRBV6-6 to TRBJ2-2; the match to TRBD2 covers 8 bases. Sequencing used PBMCs. The DNA for the CDR3 is TGTGCCAGCATCCCGGGAGGGCTTTTCGGGGAGCTGTTTTTT. It codes for CASIPGGLFGELFF.